This T cell receptor beta chain was profiled in a study of T cells of healthy individuals (dated by TCRdb to between 2017 and 2018). The library was obtained by 5' RACE. Sequenced on an Illumina MiSeq. The public sequencing data were trimmed at Q25 with fastp and processed into clonotypes with MiXCR by TCRdb, which kept only in-frame beta chains. Here each entry gathers all rows of one CDR3 protein and keeps the most common genes and DNA. This sample has about 41,000 distinct CDR3 sequences in its table, and roughly 4.3% of those were observed once. Over 8.5% of the sample comes from the top ten. This clonotype was recorded many times. The clone's antigen remains unknown. Base-call qualities are not available, and no considerably larger clone is one nucleotide away. The receptor was isolated from a human donor in good health.

The CDR3 region reads CATSDAYEQYF. The DNA is as follows: TGTGCCACCAGTGATGCGTACGAGCAGTACTTC. Recombination linked TRBV24-1 to TRBJ2-7, with an unclear D gene assignment. The germline V gene specifies KGHDR as CDR1 and SFDVKD as CDR2. A distance of 3 bases separates the germline ends of V and J, which lose 3 bases and 4 bases respectively. The CDR3 contains 11 residues, cysteine and phenylalanine counted. The DNA shown is the 33-base CDR3, in frame from base 1.